Shown below are 17 T cell receptor beta chains from a single sample sequenced in a study of blood T cell repertoires in COVID-19. Libraries were prepared by immunoSEQ multiplex PCR; TCRdb keeps only in-frame clonotypes and omits some of them. The sample yields around 310,000 clones, 88% seen once. Sequenced sample: PBMCs or T cells enriched from blood (not recorded which). The receptors come from a man aged 30 to 45 who had recovered from COVID-19.

As DNA, the CDR3 is TGTGCCAGTAGTATAAGAGACAGTCTAGGCGAGCAGTACTTC. It is translated as CASSIRDSLGEQYF. The V call is TRBV19, the J call TRBJ2-7, with D maybe TRBD1 (5 bases). The V end lost 2 bases, the J end lost 6 bases, and 14 bases lay between the germline ends. CDR1 and CDR2 (germline): LNHDA, SQIVND (reference sequence). The length of the CDR3 is 14 residues.

Concerning this clone: The identical CDR3 is also encoded by other nucleotide sequences in the sample. The chain has TRBV5-1 and TRBJ2-3; TRBD1 aligns across 7 bases. V shed 0 bases, J shed 1 base, and the junction held 2 bases outside the gene matches. Germline assignment: CDR1 SGHRS and CDR2 YFSETQ. CDR3 length equals 15 residues. DNA of the CDR3: TGCGCCAGCAGCTTGGCCCAGGGGGGCACAGATACGCAGTATTTT. It yields the protein CASSLAQGGTDTQYF.

The rearrangement uses TRBV13 and TRBJ2-6, with TRBD2 as a possible D gene (6 bases). Germline V gene lookup returns CDR1 PRHDT and CDR2 FYEKMQ (reference sequence). Trimming took off 2 bases at V and 0 bases at J, with 14 bases between the two ends. The CDR3 runs 18 residues. The CDR3 here is CASSLLGGVPSGANVLTF. Here the CDR3 DNA reads TGTGCCAGCAGCTTATTGGGCGGGGTCCCCTCTGGGGCCAACGTCCTGACTTTC.

This chain uses TRBV4-1 with TRBJ2-7, with TRBD1 matching over 9 bases. Germline CDR1 reads MGHRA; CDR2 reads YSYEKL. This CDR3 spans 15 amino acids. Trimming took 1 base from V and 6 from J; bases not matched to a gene: 7. The CDR3 reads CASSQGLQGAVEQYF. CDR3 sequence (DNA): TGCGCCAGCAGCCAAGGCTTACAGGGGGCAGTCGAGCAGTACTTC.

V usage is TRBV11-2 and J usage is TRBJ1-1; D is possibly TRBD1 (6 bases). V was pared by 7 bases and J by 10 bases, with 13 bases between. Germline CDR1 reads SGHAT; CDR2 reads FQNNGV. The CDR3 contains 11 residues. CDR3 sequence (DNA): TGTGCCAGCAACTACCAAGGGGGAGCTTTCTTT. It is translated as CASNYQGGAFF.

The J gene is TRBJ1-3, the V gene TRBV2; TRBD1 might be the D (5 bases). The V gene lost 4 bases and the J gene lost 2 bases, with 12 bases spanning the gap. CDR1 SNHLY and CDR2 FYNNEI come from the germline V gene. The CDR3 spans 15 residues. The CDR3 sequence: CASSGMWGAGNTIYF. As DNA, the CDR3 is TGTGCCAGCAGTGGGATGTGGGGGGCTGGAAACACCATATATTTT.

The chain joins TRBV7-9 to TRBJ1-4, with D hard to call. Trimming took off 0 bases at V and 4 bases at J, with 6 bases between the two ends. Per the germline V gene, CDR1 is SEHNR and CDR2 is FQNEAQ (reference sequence). CDR3 length equals 14 residues. In DNA, the CDR3 is TGTGCCAGCAGCTTAGCTCCGTTTAATGAAAAACTGTTTTTT. Its translation is CASSLAPFNEKLFF.

This chain connects TRBV5-4 to TRBJ1-4; the match to TRBD1 covers 9 bases. Per germline, CDR1 SGHNT and CDR2 YYREEE (reference sequence). The CDR3 totals 16 residues. After removal of 4 bases from V and 2 bases from J, the junction contained 6 bases not matched to a gene. The CDR3 protein is CASSQTGGRTNEKLFF. The DNA of the CDR3 is TGTGCCAGCAGCCAGACAGGGGGTCGGACTAATGAAAAACTGTTTTTT.

This chain links TRBV2 with TRBJ1-2, with D perhaps matching TRBD1 (5 bases). V dropped 3 bases and J dropped 7 bases, with 9 bases sitting between them. The CDR3 runs to 12 residues. The germline CDR1 and CDR2 sequences are SNHLY and FYNNEI. The CDR3 reads CASSDRDFGYTF. The CDR3, as DNA: TGTGCCAGCAGTGACAGGGATTTTGGCTACACCTTC.

The chain joins TRBV18 to TRBJ1-1, with D possibly being TRBD1 (6 bases). The CDR3 extends over 13 amino acids. Germline-derived CDR1 and CDR2 are KGHSH and LQKENI. Trimming stripped 9 bases from V and 2 bases from J, with 13 bases between. CDR3 in amino acids: CASTGPGNTEAFF. The CDR3 bases are TGTGCCAGTACAGGGCCAGGAAACACTGAAGCTTTCTTT.

This sequence joins TRBV28 and TRBJ1-2, with a weak D call TRBD1 (6 bases). The CDR3 consists of 13 residues. Germline CDR1 reads MDHEN; CDR2 reads SYDVKM. Trimming stripped 7 bases from V and 7 bases from J, with 16 bases between. This CDR3 is CASIQGTFSGYTF. In DNA form, the CDR3 reads TGTGCCAGCATTCAAGGGACATTCTCTGGCTACACCTTC.

This clone appeared once. The rearrangement links TRBV3-1 (or the pseudogene TRBV3-2) to TRBJ2-1; D unclear. CDR3 length: 11 residues. The ends were cut back, 4 bases at V and 6 bases at J, with 4 bases in the middle. Looked up from germline, CDR1 is LGHDT and CDR2 is YNNKEL (reference sequence). The CDR3 spells CASSLSNEQFF. In DNA form, the CDR3 reads TGTGCCAGCAGCCTATCCAATGAGCAGTTCTTC.

This sequence joins TRBV5-8 and TRBJ1-2; D gene unclear. The CDR3 extends over 14 amino acids. The germline V gene has CDR1 SGHTS and CDR2 YDEGEE. Trimming stripped 6 bases from V and 0 bases from J, with 12 bases between. The CDR3 here is CASTREGANYGYTF. In DNA, the CDR3 is TGTGCCAGCACCCGGGAAGGAGCTAACTATGGCTACACCTTC.

This sequence joins TRBV12-3 or TRBV12-4 and TRBJ1-1; D ambiguous. The CDR3 runs to 13 residues. Trimming removed 5 bases from V and 0 bases from J, with 7 bases in between. Written as DNA, the CDR3 is TGTGCCAGCAGTATCAAGCTGAACACTGAAGCTTTCTTT. Its protein is CASSIKLNTEAFF.

The chain carries TRBV7-9 and TRBJ1-2; TRBD1 aligns across 10 bases. The germline V gene encodes CDR1 SEHNR and CDR2 FQNEAQ (reference sequence). After removal of 5 bases from V and 3 bases from J, the junction contained 3 bases not matched to a gene. The CDR3 runs 14 residues. DNA for the CDR3: TGTGCCAGCAGCGGTGGGACAGGGGACTATGGCTACACCTTC. Translation: CASSGGTGDYGYTF. Combining the CDR3 with reference TRBV7-9 and TRBJ1-2 gives the whole variable domain DTGVSQNPRHKITKRGQNVTFRCDPISEHNRLYWYRQTLGQGPEFLTYFQNEAQLEKSRLLSDRFSAERPKGSFSTLEIQRTEQGDSAMYLCASSGGTGDYGYTFGSGTRLTVV.

This clone was observed a single time. The rearrangement uses TRBV4-2 and TRBJ2-1; D is uncertain. Trimming removed 0 bases at V and 4 bases at J, with 7 bases between. The CDR3 runs to 14 residues. Germline loops: CDR1 LGHNA, CDR2 YNFKEQ. The CDR3 loop reads CASSQEISYNEQFF. The CDR3 nucleotides are TGTGCCAGCAGCCAAGAAATTTCATACAATGAGCAGTTCTTC.

This clone was counted between two and nine times. The V call is TRBV30, the J call TRBJ1-2; no clear D gene. Germline loops: CDR1 GTSNPN, CDR2 SVGIG (reference sequence). V was cut by 0 bases and J by 0 bases, with 11 bases left in between. The CDR3 has 15 amino acids. This chain's CDR3 is CAWSVSRNTNYGYTF. In DNA form, the CDR3 reads TGTGCCTGGAGTGTTTCCAGGAACACTAACTATGGCTACACCTTC.